These 27 T cell receptor beta chains were all obtained from the same sample, sequenced in a study of cytotoxic CD8 clonotypes in ibrutinib-treated CLL. The protocol was immunoSEQ multiplex PCR, while the TCRdb copy is restricted to in-frame clones and leaves out a portion. The sample yields under 75,000 clones, about 72% seen once. The material sequenced was PBMCs, taken after 12 months of ibrutinib treatment. These TCRs come from a human donor with chronic lymphocytic leukemia.

This clone was picked up a small number of times. The V and J genes are TRBV5-1 and TRBJ1-6; TRBD1 might be the D (6 bases). CDR3 size: 15 residues. V was pared by 5 bases and J by 7 bases, with 16 bases between. Germline V gives CDR1 SGHRS, CDR2 YFSETQ. The CDR3 reads CASSPVGGRNSPLHF. In DNA, the CDR3 is TGCGCCAGCAGTCCAGTCGGGGGCCGCAATTCACCCCTCCACTTT.

The chain recombines TRBV27 with TRBJ1-4; no definite D call. The CDR3 totals 14 residues. The V end lost 3 bases, the J end lost 0 bases, and 5 bases lay between the germline ends. Germline V gene sequence: CDR1 MNHEY, CDR2 SMNVEV (reference sequence). The CDR3 sequence is CASSFSATNEKLFF. DNA for the CDR3: TGTGCCAGCAGTTTTAGTGCAACTAATGAAAAACTGTTTTTT.

The chain couples TRBV9 to TRBJ2-1, with 9 bases aligning to TRBD1. This CDR3 is built from 15 residues. V dropped 0 bases and J dropped 6; count of bases not matched to a gene: 4. Germline CDR1 reads SGDLS; CDR2 reads YYNGEE. The CDR3 nucleotides read TGTGCCAGCAGCGTAGCGGGACAGGGTGGCAATGAGCAGTTCTTC. This sequence encodes CASSVAGQGGNEQFF.

The CDR3 nucleotides are TGTGCCAGCAGCTTAGAAGAGGGGGGATTTGAGCAGTTCTTC. Protein: CASSLEEGGFEQFF. The chain carries TRBV11-2 and TRBJ2-1; D might be TRBD1 or TRBD2, each matching 6 bases. The CDR3 loop spans 14 amino acids. Germline V CDR1 and CDR2: SGHAT, FQNNGV. V was cut by 0 bases and J by 9 bases, with 12 bases left in between.

The rearrangement uses TRBV19 and TRBJ2-7; 8 nucleotides match TRBD1. Unmatched junction bases numbered 4, after V lost 4 bases and J lost 2 bases. The CDR3 has 14 residues. The germline CDR1 and CDR2 sequences are LNHDA and SQIVND (reference sequence). DNA for the CDR3: TGTGCCAGTAGTACAATACAGGGGGCCTACGAGCAGTACTTC. Its protein is CASSTIQGAYEQYF.

Only a few counts were recorded for this clone. The V and J genes are TRBV30 and TRBJ1-1, with D possibly matching TRBD1 (5 bases). The germline gives CDR1 GTSNPN, CDR2 SVGIG (reference sequence). The CDR3 totals 13 residues. Trimming removed 2 bases at V and 1 base at J, with 8 bases between. CDR3 residues: CAWSLGQNTEAFF. In nucleotides, the CDR3 is TGTGCCTGGAGTCTCGGACAGAACACTGAAGCTTTCTTT.

The chain employs TRBV7-8 and TRBJ2-7; D not resolved. The V end was cut by 1 base, the J end by 3 bases, with 16 bases between. Looked up from germline, CDR1 is SGHVS and CDR2 is FQNEAQ. The CDR3 totals 16 residues. The chain's CDR3 is CASSLVSGGGNYEQYF. For the CDR3, the DNA is TGTGCCAGCAGCTTAGTATCCGGCGGTGGAAACTACGAGCAGTACTTC.

The V gene is TRBV5-1, the J gene TRBJ2-7; D perhaps matches TRBD2 (5 bases). The CDR3 has 14 amino acids. V was clipped by 0 bases and J by 5 bases, with 12 bases between them. Germline V gene data show CDR1 as SGHRS and CDR2 as YFSETQ. CDR3 sequence: CASSLARTSDEQYF. CDR3 DNA: TGCGCCAGCAGCTTGGCGCGGACTTCGGACGAGCAGTACTTC.

The table lists this clone with a few counts. This rearrangement joins TRBV7-9 to TRBJ1-4; unclear D gene. The germline V gene encodes CDR1 SEHNR and CDR2 FQNEAQ (reference sequence). This CDR3 is 14 amino acids long. The germline V and J ends were trimmed by 1 base and 8 bases, with 11 bases remaining between them. In DNA form, the CDR3 reads TGTGCCAGCAGCTTAGTAGCACTAGGGGAAAAACTGTTTTTT. Its translation: CASSLVALGEKLFF.

This chain uses TRBV19 with TRBJ2-1; 10 bases align to TRBD2. The J segment lost 5 bases and the V segment lost 5 bases, leaving 9 bases of the junction unmatched. Germline CDR1 is LNHDA and CDR2 is SQIVND (reference sequence). There are 16 residues in the CDR3. CDR3 residues: CASSPGQLAGDNEQFF. The CDR3, as DNA: TGTGCCAGTAGTCCCGGGCAGCTAGCGGGAGACAATGAGCAGTTCTTC.

The chain has TRBV5-1 and TRBJ2-3; 7 bases fit TRBD2. Germline CDR1 SGHRS, CDR2 YFSETQ. The length of the CDR3 is 14 residues. Losses at the gene ends were 5 bases for V and 4 bases for J; bases not matched to a gene: 7. CDR3 in DNA: TGCGCCAGCAGTCGCGGGAGCGGGGCAGATACGCAGTATTTT. Its protein product is CASSRGSGADTQYF.

V and J are TRBV11-2 and TRBJ2-3, with 7 nucleotides matching TRBD1. The CDR3 sequence is 15 residues long. V shed 4 bases and J 2 bases; nucleotides not matched to a gene: 6. Per the germline V gene, CDR1 is SGHAT and CDR2 is FQNNGV. The DNA of the CDR3 is TGTGCCAGCAGCTCCGGGACAGCACACACAGATACGCAGTATTTT. Its protein product is CASSSGTAHTDTQYF.

The chain joins TRBV2 to TRBJ2-1; TRBD1 aligns across 7 bases. V shed 8 bases and J 8 bases; nucleotides not matched to a gene: 6. The V gene's germline CDR1 is SNHLY and CDR2 FYNNEI. The CDR3 has 12 residues. The CDR3 spells CASSRQGDEQFF. In DNA form, the CDR3 reads TGTGCCAGCTCGAGACAGGGAGATGAGCAGTTCTTC.

The chain couples TRBV7-2 to TRBJ2-7, with D unresolved. V was cut by 5 bases and J by 2 bases, with 7 bases left in between. Germline V CDR1 and CDR2: SGHTA, FQGNSA. This CDR3 region has 12 residues. The DNA for the CDR3 is TGTGCCAGCAGCCCTACCCCCTACGAGCAGTACTTC. Translated: CASSPTPYEQYF.

The chain couples TRBV5-4 to TRBJ2-3; the D gene could be TRBD1 or TRBD2 (6 bases each). Germline CDR1 and CDR2: SGHNT and YYREEE (reference sequence). V was cut by 5 bases and J by 1 base, with 14 bases left in between. The CDR3 totals 15 residues. The CDR3 region is CASRLGGTRTDTQYF. The CDR3 DNA sequence: TGTGCCAGCAGACTCGGCGGGACACGCACAGATACGCAGTATTTT.

This chain links TRBV19 with TRBJ2-7; 10 nucleotides line up with TRBD1. Germline V gives CDR1 LNHDA, CDR2 SQIVND (reference sequence). Losses at the gene ends were 5 bases for V and 3 bases for J; bases not matched to a gene: 7. The CDR3 length is 15 residues. CDR3 in amino acids: CASSPMGQGIYEQYF. In DNA, the CDR3 is TGTGCCAGTAGTCCTATGGGACAGGGGATCTACGAGCAGTACTTC.

This clone was counted between two and nine times. The V and J genes are TRBV7-9 and TRBJ1-2, with a possible D match to TRBD1 (5 bases). V lost 0 bases, J lost 8 bases, and 10 bases lay in between. Germline values: CDR1 SEHNR, CDR2 FQNEAQ (reference sequence). CDR3 length equals 13 residues. CDR3 sequence (DNA): TGTGCCAGCAGCTTAGCGGGGGGATTCGGCTACACCTTC. Protein sequence: CASSLAGGFGYTF.

The chain links TRBV7-2 to TRBJ2-7, with 12 nucleotides matching TRBD2. The CDR3 is 16 residues long. Germline CDR1 SGHTA, CDR2 FQGNSA. With 1 base clipped from V and 5 bases from J, the junction kept 6 bases outside the gene matches. CDR3 region: CASSLVAASGRDEQYF. In DNA form, the CDR3 reads TGTGCCAGCAGCTTAGTAGCGGCTAGCGGGAGGGACGAGCAGTACTTC.

The gene calls are TRBV18 and TRBJ2-5; D is tentatively TRBD1 or TRBD2 (5 bases each). The CDR3 runs to 13 residues. The germline V and J ends were trimmed by 6 bases and 5 bases, with 13 bases remaining between them. Germline CDR1 and CDR2: KGHSH and LQKENI. The CDR3 is CASSGEGDETQYF. In DNA form, the CDR3 reads TGTGCCAGCTCCGGGGAAGGGGACGAGACCCAGTACTTC.

The CDR3 loop is CASSPHGNNEKLFF. CDR3 in DNA: TGTGCCAGCAGCCCGCACGGCAATAATGAAAAACTGTTTTTT. V gene TRBV7-6 combines with J gene TRBJ1-4, with D unresolved. The germline CDR1 and CDR2 sequences are SGHVS and FNYEAQ. This CDR3 comprises 14 residues. The V and J ends lost 5 bases and 4 bases respectively, with 11 bases between them.

The V and J genes are TRBV7-3 and TRBJ2-7; TRBD1 matches 11 bases. Germline values: CDR1 SGHTA, CDR2 FQGTGA. The CDR3 length is 15 residues. V lost 5 bases to trimming and J lost 2 bases; unmatched junction nucleotides: 5. CDR3 nucleotide sequence: TGTGCCAGCAGCCCAGCGGGACAGGGGGCCTACGAGCAGTACTTC. This translates into CASSPAGQGAYEQYF.

This clone was detected only a few times. Other nucleotide sequences in the sample specify the same CDR3. The chain carries TRBV7-3 and TRBJ2-1, with 11 bases identical to TRBD2. Germline CDR1 SGHTA, CDR2 FQGTGA. CDR3 length equals 15 residues. The V segment lost 5 bases and the J segment 3 bases; nucleotides outside the gene matches: 3. The CDR3 sequence is CASSLGTSGYNEQFF. The CDR3 DNA sequence: TGTGCCAGCAGCCTTGGGACTAGCGGCTACAATGAGCAGTTCTTC.

The chain uses TRBV7-3 and TRBJ2-3; no clear D gene. Germline CDR1 and CDR2: SGHTA and FQGTGA. The CDR3 consists of 13 residues. V was cut by 2 bases and J by 4 bases, with 7 bases left in between. CDR3 protein: CASSLAAADTQYF. In DNA, the CDR3 is TGTGCCAGCAGCTTAGCAGCAGCAGATACGCAGTATTTT.

The chain is built from TRBV14 and TRBJ2-2, with a tentative D call TRBD1 (6 bases). CDR1 and CDR2 (germline): SGHDN, FVKESK. V was pared by 6 bases and J by 6 bases, with 14 bases between. This CDR3 has 14 residues. CDR3 coding DNA: TGTGCCAGCAGTGGCAGGGGATGGGCCGGGGAGCTGTTTTTT. Translated, it gives CASSGRGWAGELFF.

About this clone: Other DNA sequences within the sample encode an identical CDR3. The chain couples TRBV6-1 to TRBJ2-7; TRBD2 agrees at 7 bases. The CDR3 is 13 residues long. Trimming took 8 bases from V and 2 from J; bases not matched to a gene: 6. Looked up from germline, CDR1 is MNHNS and CDR2 is SASEGT. Here the CDR3 DNA reads TGTGCCAGCGTGGCTAGCGGAACCTACGAGCAGTACTTC. This translates into CASVASGTYEQYF.

The chain couples TRBV28 to TRBJ2-4, with 8 bases that match TRBD2. Per the germline V gene, CDR1 is MDHEN and CDR2 is SYDVKM. V lost 3 bases to trimming and J lost 3 bases; unmatched junction nucleotides: 13. This CDR3 has 18 residues. CDR3 bases: TGTGCCAGCAGTTTTCTATATGGTCGGGAGGGCCGCAAAAACATTCAGTACTTC. Translation: CASSFLYGREGRKNIQYF.

The chain recombines TRBV7-9 with TRBJ2-3; tentative D call: TRBD2 (6 bases). There are 10 residues in the CDR3. The V end was cut by 11 bases, the J end by 6 bases, with 9 bases between. Germline-derived CDR1 and CDR2 are SEHNR and FQNEAQ (reference sequence). In DNA form, the CDR3 reads TGTGCCGGGGGGAGGGATACGCAGTATTTT. The encoded protein is CAGGRDTQYF.